These T cell receptor beta chains were read from a single sample in a study of blood T cell repertoires in COVID-19. The protocol was immunoSEQ multiplex PCR, while the TCRdb copy is restricted to in-frame clones and leaves out a portion. The data hold about 250,000 clones, with about four fifths observed a single time. Sequencing was performed on peripheral blood. The source of these receptors is a middle-aged man with active or convalescent COVID-19. CDR3s include the opening cysteine and the closing phenylalanine or tryptophan. A D gene is named only where the DNA matches it firmly. Part of the rows lack a size; the others show once, few, many or a class for expanded clones.

NA	once	TRBV10-3	TRBJ1-2	CAISESREGTMGYTF	TGTGCCATCAGTGAGTCCAGGGAAGGGACTATGGGCTACACCTTC
TRBD1	few	TRBV11-3	TRBJ1-1	CASSTSGTGYTEAFF	TGTGCCAGCAGCACCTCCGGGACAGGGTACACTGAAGCTTTCTTT
TRBD2	NA	TRBV2	TRBJ2-3	CASSEGGLAGIRRGTDTQYF	TGTGCCAGCAGTGAAGGGGGACTAGCGGGGATACGGAGGGGCACAGATACGCAGTATTTT
TRBD1	NA	TRBV2	TRBJ1-5	CASRPGQGNQPQHF	TGTGCCAGCAGACCTGGACAGGGCAATCAGCCCCAGCATTTT
NA	NA	TRBV5-5	TRBJ1-5	CASSAEGFWSNQPQHF	TGTGCCAGCAGCGCGGAGGGGTTCTGGAGCAATCAGCCCCAGCATTTT
NA	NA	TRBV6-1	TRBJ2-7	CASSEAEGSEQYF	TGTGCCAGCAGTGAAGCAGAGGGCTCCGAGCAGTACTTC
NA	NA	TRBV3-1/TRBV3-2	TRBJ2-7	CASSPFGLQGDEQYF	TGTGCCAGCAGCCCTTTCGGCCTTCAGGGTGATGAGCAGTACTTC
NA	NA	TRBV30	TRBJ1-6	CAWSRDNSPLHF	TGTGCCTGGAGCAGGGATAATTCACCCCTCCACTTT
TRBD2	NA	TRBV15	TRBJ2-7	CATSRPGLAAYEQYF	TGTGCCACCAGCAGACCGGGACTAGCGGCCTACGAGCAGTACTTC
NA	NA	TRBV4-1	TRBJ2-1	CASSQEAEQFF	TGCGCCAGCAGCCAAGAAGCTGAGCAGTTCTTC
NA	once	TRBV6-1	TRBJ2-3	CASSEGGNTDTQYF	TGTGCCAGCAGTGAAGGGGGCAACACAGATACGCAGTATTTT
NA	NA	TRBV30	TRBJ1-5	CAWSQNSNQPQHF	TGTGCCTGGTCCCAGAATAGCAATCAGCCCCAGCATTTT
NA	NA	TRBV14	TRBJ2-1	CASSRLGYNEQFF	TGTGCCAGCAGCCGTCTCGGCTACAATGAGCAGTTCTTC
TRBD1	few	TRBV19	TRBJ1-5	CASSRDSLNQPQHF	TGTGCCAGTAGTAGGGACAGCCTCAATCAGCCCCAGCATTTT
TRBD1	NA	TRBV4-2	TRBJ1-4	CASSQEQGAIGNEKLFF	TGTGCCAGCAGCCAAGAACAGGGGGCGATTGGTAATGAAAAACTGTTTTTT
TRBD1	NA	TRBV25-1	TRBJ2-7	CASSEPGQGTEQYF	TGTGCCAGCAGTGAGCCGGGACAGGGGACCGAGCAGTACTTC
TRBD1	NA	TRBV2	TRBJ1-5	CASSPQGAGQPQHF	TGTGCCAGCAGTCCCCAGGGGGCCGGGCAGCCCCAGCATTTT
TRBD2	NA	TRBV30	TRBJ2-1	CACELANSYNEQFF	TGTGCCTGCGAACTAGCGAACTCCTACAATGAGCAGTTCTTC
NA	NA	TRBV13	TRBJ1-1	CASTDGTMNTEAFF	TGTGCCAGCACCGACGGGACAATGAACACTGAAGCTTTCTTT
NA	NA	TRBV28	TRBJ1-1	CASSLRGNTEAFF	TGTGCCAGCAGTTTAAGAGGGAACACTGAAGCTTTCTTT
NA	NA	TRBV18	TRBJ1-2	CASSPPGAVVGYTF	TGTGCCAGCTCACCACCGGGGGCAGTGGTTGGCTACACCTTC
NA	NA	TRBV27	TRBJ1-5	CASSLWQGHQPQHF	TGTGCCAGCAGTTTATGGCAGGGTCATCAGCCCCAGCATTTT
TRBD1	NA	TRBV5-6	TRBJ1-2	CASSTRDRGDYGYTF	TGTGCCAGCAGCACCCGGGACAGGGGTGACTATGGCTACACCTTC
TRBD1	many	TRBV28	TRBJ2-7	CASSPGDRGLYEQYF	TGTGCCAGCAGTCCGGGGGACAGGGGGCTCTACGAGCAGTACTTC
NA	NA	TRBV7-9	TRBJ1-1	CASSLIGSTEAFF	TGTGCCAGCAGCTTAATTGGGAGCACTGAAGCTTTCTTT
NA	once	TRBV3-1/TRBV3-2	TRBJ1-4	CASSQGPPGPGEKLFF	TGTGCCAGCAGCCAAGGACCACCAGGGCCCGGTGAAAAACTGTTTTTT
TRBD2	NA	TRBV14	TRBJ2-7	CASSPRLAGEEQYF	TGTGCCAGCAGCCCCAGACTAGCGGGGGAAGAGCAGTACTTC
NA	once	TRBV6-5	TRBJ2-1	CASSYDRYNEQFF	TGTGCCAGCAGTTACGACAGGTACAATGAGCAGTTCTTC
TRBD2	NA	TRBV6-4	TRBJ2-5	CASSDDPHSGEQETQYF	TGTGCCAGCAGTGACGACCCACACAGCGGGGAACAAGAGACCCAGTACTTC
TRBD1	NA	TRBV24-1	TRBJ1-5	CATSDSQGAYQPQHF	TGTGCCACCAGTGATTCCCAGGGGGCCTATCAGCCCCAGCATTTT
TRBD1	many	TRBV6-2/TRBV6-3	TRBJ2-7	CASSTVGPGGYYEQYF	TGTGCCAGCAGTACAGTAGGGCCAGGGGGCTACTACGAGCAGTACTTC
TRBD1	NA	TRBV7-2	TRBJ1-1	CASSLGGSTGADLEAFF	TGTGCCAGCAGCTTAGGAGGCTCGACAGGGGCCGACCTTGAAGCTTTCTTT
TRBD1	NA	TRBV19	TRBJ2-7	CASRRAGTGGHEQYF	TGTGCCAGTAGGAGAGCCGGGACAGGGGGCCACGAGCAGTACTTC